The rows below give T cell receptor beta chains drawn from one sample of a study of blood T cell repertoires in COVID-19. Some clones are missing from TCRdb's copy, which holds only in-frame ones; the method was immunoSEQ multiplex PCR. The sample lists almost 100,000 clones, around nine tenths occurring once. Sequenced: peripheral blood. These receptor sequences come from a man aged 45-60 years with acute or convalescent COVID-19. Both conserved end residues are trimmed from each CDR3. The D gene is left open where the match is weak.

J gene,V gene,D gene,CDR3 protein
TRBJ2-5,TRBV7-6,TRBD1,ASSLSRGRRETQY
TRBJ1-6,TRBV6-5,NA,ATRRGENSPLH
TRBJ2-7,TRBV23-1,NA,ASSLLGSDFEQY
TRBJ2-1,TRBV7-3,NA,ASSFGGYPNEQF
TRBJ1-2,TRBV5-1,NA,ASSSKQGLGYT
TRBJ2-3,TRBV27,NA,ASSFTAGYADTQY
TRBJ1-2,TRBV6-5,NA,ASSSSYGYT
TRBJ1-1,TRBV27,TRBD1,ASRPNDRGRRTEAF
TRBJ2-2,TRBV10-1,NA,ASSEMRVVVPGELF
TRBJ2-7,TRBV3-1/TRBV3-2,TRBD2,ASSQGLAGVRGSYEQY
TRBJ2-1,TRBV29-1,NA,SVVGARLIEQF
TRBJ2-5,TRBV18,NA,ASSPGSRETQY
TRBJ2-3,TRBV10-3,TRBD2,ASSGTSGIGSTDTQY
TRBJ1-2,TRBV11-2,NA,ASSLGHQAYGYT
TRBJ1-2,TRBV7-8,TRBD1,ASSEGQGGLTGYGYT
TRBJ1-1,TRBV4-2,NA,ASSQPNLGQNTEAF
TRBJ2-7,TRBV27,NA,ASRKTAYEQY
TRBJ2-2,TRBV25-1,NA,ATSEGGELF
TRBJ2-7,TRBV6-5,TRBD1,ASSSDRGSYEQY
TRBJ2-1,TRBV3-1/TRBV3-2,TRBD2,ASSPRTSGSGNEQF
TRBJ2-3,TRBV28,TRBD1,ASSLGTGWTDTQY
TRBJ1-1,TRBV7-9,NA,ASSFAYTGEAF
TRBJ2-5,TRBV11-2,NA,ASSRARSAGIPETQY
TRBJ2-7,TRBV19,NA,ASRGSSSYEQY
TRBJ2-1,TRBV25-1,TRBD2,ASIGSGTRRNNEQF
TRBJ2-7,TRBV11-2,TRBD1,ASSHPDRADAYEQY
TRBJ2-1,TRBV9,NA,ASSVTPGTRYNEQF
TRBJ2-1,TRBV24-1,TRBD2,ATQGTSRRYNEQF
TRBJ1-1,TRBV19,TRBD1,ASTPDRAGNTEAF
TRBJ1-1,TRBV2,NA,ASSSNGNTEAF
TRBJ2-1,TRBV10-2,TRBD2,ASRVAGGNEQF
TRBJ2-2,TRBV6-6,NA,ASSGRQAANTGELF
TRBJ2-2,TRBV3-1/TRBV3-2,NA,ASSRGTSRAEELF
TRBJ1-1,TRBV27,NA,ASMRVYKGRHTEAF
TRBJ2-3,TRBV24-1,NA,ATSDFGDTQY
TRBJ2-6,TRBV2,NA,ASSVGGAGANVLT
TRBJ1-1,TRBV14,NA,ASSLDRNTEAF
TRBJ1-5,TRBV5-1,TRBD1,ASSVEGQGRQPQH
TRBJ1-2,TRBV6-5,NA,ASSPGPNYGYT
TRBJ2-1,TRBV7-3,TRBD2,ASSLGSAGGGNEQF
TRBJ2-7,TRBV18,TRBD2,ASSLSSGRGSYEQY
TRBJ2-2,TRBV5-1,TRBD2,ASSPTPQRETLGELF
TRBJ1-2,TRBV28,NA,ASSTSYGYT
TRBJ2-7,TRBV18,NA,ASSRLPEGPEQY
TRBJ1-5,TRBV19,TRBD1,ASRLGQVNQPQH
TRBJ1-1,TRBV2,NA,ASSEGRDTEAF
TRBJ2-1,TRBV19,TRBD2,AASGSNYNEQF
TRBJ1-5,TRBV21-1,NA,ASSNETVSHSNQPQH
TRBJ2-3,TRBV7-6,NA,ASSRGGSVGDTQY
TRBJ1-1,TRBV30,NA,AWSQSWSTEAF
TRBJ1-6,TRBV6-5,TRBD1,ASSYGTGAQASPLH